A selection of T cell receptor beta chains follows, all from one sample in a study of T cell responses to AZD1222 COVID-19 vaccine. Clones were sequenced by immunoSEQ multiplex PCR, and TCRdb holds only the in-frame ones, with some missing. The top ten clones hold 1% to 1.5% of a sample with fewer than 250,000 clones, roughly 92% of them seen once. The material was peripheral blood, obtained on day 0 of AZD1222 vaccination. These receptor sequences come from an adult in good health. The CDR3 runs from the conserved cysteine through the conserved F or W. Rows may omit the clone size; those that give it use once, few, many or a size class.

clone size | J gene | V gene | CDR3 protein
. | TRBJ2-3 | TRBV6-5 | CASSLRDSTDTQYF
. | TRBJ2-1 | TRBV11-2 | CASSSRLAGVYNEQFF
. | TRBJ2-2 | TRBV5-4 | CASSRGQTNTGELFF
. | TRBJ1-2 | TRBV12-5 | CASGSGPEGYTF
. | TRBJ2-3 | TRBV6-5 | CASTPDPISTDTQYF
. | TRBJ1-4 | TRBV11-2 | CASSFGLTNEKLFF
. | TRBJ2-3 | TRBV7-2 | CASSRPGTDHTQYF
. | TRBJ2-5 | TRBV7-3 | CASSLNGGRETQYF
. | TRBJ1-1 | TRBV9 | CASSGGTVQPGAFF
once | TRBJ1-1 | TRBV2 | CASRQQGGSNTEAFF
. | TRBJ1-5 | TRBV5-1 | CASSPLSGGGQPQHF
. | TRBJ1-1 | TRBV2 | CASRQELTNTEAFF
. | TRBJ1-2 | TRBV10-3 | CAITQRGDLDGYTF
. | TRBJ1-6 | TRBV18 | CASSPPATGGGRTLHF
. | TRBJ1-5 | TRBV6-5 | CASSYSPGRGQPQHF
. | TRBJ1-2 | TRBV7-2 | CASRVGGFNYGYTF
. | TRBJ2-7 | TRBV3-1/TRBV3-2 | CASSPPRGDEQYF
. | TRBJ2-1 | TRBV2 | CASKKSEGYNEQFF
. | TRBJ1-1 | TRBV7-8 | CASTVDRFAEAFF
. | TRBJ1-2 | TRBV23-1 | CATQSGGDGYTF
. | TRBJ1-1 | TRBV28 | CASSSPGRGLGTEAFF
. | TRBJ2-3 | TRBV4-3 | CASSRAGESTDTQYF
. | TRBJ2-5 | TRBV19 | CASSTRTSGRYQETQYF
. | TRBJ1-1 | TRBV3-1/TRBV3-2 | CASSQEPGFGAFF
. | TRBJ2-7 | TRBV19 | CASSPLGGTYEQYF
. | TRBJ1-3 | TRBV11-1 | CASSLNGGHTIYF
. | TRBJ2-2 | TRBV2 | CASSEARGSGELFF
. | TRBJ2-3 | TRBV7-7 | CASSPTGSTDTQYF
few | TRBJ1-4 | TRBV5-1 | CASSLGTDEKLFF
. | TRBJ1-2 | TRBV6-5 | CASSYSGPGGYTF
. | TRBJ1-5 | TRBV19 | CASRNPAGRGGNQPQHF
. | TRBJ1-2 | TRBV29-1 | CSVEDWPTSYGYTF
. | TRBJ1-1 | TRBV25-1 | CASSESGGTEAFF